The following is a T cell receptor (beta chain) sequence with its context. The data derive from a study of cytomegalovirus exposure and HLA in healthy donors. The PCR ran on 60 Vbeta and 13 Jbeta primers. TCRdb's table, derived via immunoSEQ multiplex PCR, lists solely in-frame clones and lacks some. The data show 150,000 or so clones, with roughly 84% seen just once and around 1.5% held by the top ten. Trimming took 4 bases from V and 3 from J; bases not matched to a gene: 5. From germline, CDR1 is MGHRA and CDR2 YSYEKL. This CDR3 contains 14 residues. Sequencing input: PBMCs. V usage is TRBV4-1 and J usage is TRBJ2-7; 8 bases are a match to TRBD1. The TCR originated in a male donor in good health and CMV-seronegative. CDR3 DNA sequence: TGCGCCAGCAGCCTGCGGACAGGGCTCTACGAGCAGTACTTC. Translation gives CASSLRTGLYEQYF.